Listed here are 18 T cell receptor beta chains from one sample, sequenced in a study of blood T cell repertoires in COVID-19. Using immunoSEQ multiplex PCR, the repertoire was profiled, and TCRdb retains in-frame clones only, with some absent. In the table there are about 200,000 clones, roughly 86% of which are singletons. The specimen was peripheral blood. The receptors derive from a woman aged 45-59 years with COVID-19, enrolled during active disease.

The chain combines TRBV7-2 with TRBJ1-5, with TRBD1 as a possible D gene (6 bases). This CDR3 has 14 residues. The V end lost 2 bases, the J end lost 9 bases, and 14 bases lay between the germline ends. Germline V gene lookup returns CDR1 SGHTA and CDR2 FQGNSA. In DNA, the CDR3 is TGTGCCAGCAGCTTAAAACAGGGAGGGCGGCCCCAGCATTTT. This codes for CASSLKQGGRPQHF.

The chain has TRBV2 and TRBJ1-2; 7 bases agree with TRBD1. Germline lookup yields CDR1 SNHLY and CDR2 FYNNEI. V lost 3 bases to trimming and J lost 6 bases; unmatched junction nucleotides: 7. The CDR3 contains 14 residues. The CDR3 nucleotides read TGTGCCAGCAGTGATACGGGACAGTATGATGGCTACACCTTC. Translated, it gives CASSDTGQYDGYTF. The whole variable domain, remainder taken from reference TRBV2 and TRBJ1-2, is EPEVTQTPSHQVTQMGQEVILRCVPISNHLYFYWYRQILGQKVEFLVSFYNNEISEKSEIFDDQFSVERPDGSNFTLKIRSTKLEDSAMYFCASSDTGQYDGYTFGSGTRLTVV.

CDR3 sequence: CASTKTQGLGSPLHF. The CDR3 DNA reads TGTGCCAGCACTAAAACTCAGGGTTTGGGTTCACCCCTCCACTTT. This chain joins TRBV28 and TRBJ1-6; TRBD1 is a possible D gene (5 bases). Germline V CDR1 and CDR2: MDHEN, SYDVKM. The CDR3 totals 15 residues. V lost 7 bases and J lost 9, with 19 bases in between.

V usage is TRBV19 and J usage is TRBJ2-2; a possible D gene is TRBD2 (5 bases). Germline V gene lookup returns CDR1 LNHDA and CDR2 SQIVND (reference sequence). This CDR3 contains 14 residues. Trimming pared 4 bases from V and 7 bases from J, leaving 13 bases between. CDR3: CASSNPAALGELFF. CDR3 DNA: TGTGCCAGTAGTAACCCAGCGGCCCTCGGGGAGCTGTTTTTT.

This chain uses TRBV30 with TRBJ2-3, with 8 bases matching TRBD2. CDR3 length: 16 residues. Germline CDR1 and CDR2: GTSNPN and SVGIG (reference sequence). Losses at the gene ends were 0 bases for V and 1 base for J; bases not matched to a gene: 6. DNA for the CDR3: TGTGCCTGGAGTGTAAGGGATAGCGGGGGCACAGATACGCAGTATTTT. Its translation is CAWSVRDSGGTDTQYF.

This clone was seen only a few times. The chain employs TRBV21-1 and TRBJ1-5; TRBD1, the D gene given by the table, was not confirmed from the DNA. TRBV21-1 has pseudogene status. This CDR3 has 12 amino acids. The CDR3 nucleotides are TGTGCCGCCGGGACAGGGGAAAAGCCCCAGCATTTT. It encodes CAAGTGEKPQHF.

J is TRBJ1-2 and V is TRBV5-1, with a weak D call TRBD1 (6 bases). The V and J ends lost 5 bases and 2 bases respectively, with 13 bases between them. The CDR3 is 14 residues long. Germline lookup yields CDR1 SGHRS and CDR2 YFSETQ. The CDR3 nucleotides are TGCGCCAGCAGTCCCATCCAGGGGAACTATGGCTACACCTTC. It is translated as CASSPIQGNYGYTF.

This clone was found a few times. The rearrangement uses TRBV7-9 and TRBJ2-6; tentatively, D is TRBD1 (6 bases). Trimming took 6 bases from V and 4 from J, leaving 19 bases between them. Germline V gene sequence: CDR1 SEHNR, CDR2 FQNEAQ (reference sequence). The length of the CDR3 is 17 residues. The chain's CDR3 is CASSPDSSLKGANVLTF. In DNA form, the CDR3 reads TGTGCCAGCAGTCCGGACAGTTCCCTGAAGGGGGCCAACGTCCTGACTTTC.

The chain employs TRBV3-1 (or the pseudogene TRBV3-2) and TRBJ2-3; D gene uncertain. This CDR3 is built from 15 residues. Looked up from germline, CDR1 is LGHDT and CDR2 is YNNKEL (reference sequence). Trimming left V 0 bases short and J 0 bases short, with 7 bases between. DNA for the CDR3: TGTGCCAGCAGCCAAGATGGCCTTAGCACAGATACGCAGTATTTT. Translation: CASSQDGLSTDTQYF.

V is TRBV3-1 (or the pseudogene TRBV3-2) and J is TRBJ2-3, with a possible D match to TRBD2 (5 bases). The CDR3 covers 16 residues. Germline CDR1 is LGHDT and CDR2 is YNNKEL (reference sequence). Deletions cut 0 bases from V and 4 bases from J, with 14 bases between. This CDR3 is CASSQEWLAASDTQYF. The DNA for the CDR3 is TGTGCCAGCAGCCAAGAGTGGCTAGCTGCATCAGATACGCAGTATTTT.

CDR3 sequence: CASSYSEGFNEQYF. Here the CDR3 DNA reads TGTGCCAGCAGTTACTCAGAGGGTTTCAACGAGCAGTACTTC. The chain carries TRBV6-6 and TRBJ2-7; TRBD2 is a possible D gene (5 bases). Per the germline V gene, CDR1 is MNHNY and CDR2 is SVGAGI (reference sequence). V was cut by 0 bases and J by 5 bases, with 11 bases left in between. This CDR3 spans 14 amino acids.

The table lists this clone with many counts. The CDR3 here is CASSYGQHNQPQHF. The CDR3 DNA reads TGTGCCAGCAGTTACGGACAGCATAATCAGCCCCAGCATTTT. The chain has TRBV6-2 or TRBV6-3 and TRBJ1-5; TRBD1 might be the D (6 bases). The germline V gene has CDR1 MNHEY and CDR2 SVGEGT. This CDR3 has 14 residues. Trimming removed 2 bases from V and 4 bases from J, with 9 bases in between.

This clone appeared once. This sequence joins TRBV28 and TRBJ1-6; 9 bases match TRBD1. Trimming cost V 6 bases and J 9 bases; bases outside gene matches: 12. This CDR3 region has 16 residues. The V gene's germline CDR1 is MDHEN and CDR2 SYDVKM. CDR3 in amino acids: CASSPYGQGSGSPLHF. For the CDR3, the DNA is TGTGCCAGCAGCCCGTATGGACAGGGGTCTGGTTCACCCCTCCACTTT.

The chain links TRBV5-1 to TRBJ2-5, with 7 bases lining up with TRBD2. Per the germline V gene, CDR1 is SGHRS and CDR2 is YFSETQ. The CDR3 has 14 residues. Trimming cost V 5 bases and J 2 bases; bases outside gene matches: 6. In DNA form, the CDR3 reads TGCGCCAGCAGGGCGGGGACTACGCAAGAGACCCAGTACTTC. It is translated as CASRAGTTQETQYF.

CDR3 in DNA: TGTGCCAGCACCTGGACAGGCATCTACGAGCAGTACTTC. Translating gives CASTWTGIYEQYF. This chain connects TRBV7-9 to TRBJ2-7, with 7 bases identical to TRBD1. The CDR3 length is 13 residues. Looked up from germline, CDR1 is SEHNR and CDR2 is FQNEAQ (reference sequence). Trimming cost V 7 bases and J 3 bases; bases outside gene matches: 6.

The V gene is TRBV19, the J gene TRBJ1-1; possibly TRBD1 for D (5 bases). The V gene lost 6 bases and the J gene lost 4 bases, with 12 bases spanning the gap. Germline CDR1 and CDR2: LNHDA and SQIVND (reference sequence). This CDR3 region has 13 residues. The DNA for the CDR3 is TGTGCCAGTAGAGGGGTTGGGATCACTGAAGCTTTCTTT. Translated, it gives CASRGVGITEAFF. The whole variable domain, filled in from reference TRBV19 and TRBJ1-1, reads DGGITQSPKYLFRKEGQNVTLSCEQNLNHDAMYWYRQDPGQGLRLIYYSQIVNDFQKGDIAEGYSVSREKKESFPLTVTSAQKNPTAFYLCASRGVGITEAFFGQGTRLTVV.

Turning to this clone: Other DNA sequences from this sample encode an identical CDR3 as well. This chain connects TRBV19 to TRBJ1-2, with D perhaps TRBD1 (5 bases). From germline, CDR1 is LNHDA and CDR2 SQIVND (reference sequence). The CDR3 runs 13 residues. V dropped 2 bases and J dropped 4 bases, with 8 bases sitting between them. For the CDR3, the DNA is TGTGCCAGTAGTATACAGGGTTCCTATGGCTACACCTTC. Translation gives CASSIQGSYGYTF.

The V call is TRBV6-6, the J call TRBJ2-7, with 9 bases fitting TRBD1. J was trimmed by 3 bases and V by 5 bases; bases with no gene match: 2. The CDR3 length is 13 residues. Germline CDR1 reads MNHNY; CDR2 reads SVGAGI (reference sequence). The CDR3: CASSRGQGYEQYV. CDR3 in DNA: TGTGCCAGCAGTAGGGGACAGGGCTACGAGCAGTACGTC.